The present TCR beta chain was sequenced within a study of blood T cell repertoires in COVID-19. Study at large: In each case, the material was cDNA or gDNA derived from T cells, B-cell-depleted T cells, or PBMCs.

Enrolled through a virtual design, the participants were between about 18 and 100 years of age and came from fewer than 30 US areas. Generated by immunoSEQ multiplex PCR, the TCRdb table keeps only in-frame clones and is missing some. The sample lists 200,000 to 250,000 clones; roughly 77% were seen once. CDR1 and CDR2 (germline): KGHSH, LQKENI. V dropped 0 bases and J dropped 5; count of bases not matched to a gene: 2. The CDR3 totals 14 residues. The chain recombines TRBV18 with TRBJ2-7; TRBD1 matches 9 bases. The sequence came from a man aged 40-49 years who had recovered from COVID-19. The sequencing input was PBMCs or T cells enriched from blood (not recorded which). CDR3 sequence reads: CASSPPGTGNEQYF. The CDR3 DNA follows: TGTGCCAGCTCACCACCGGGGACAGGGAACGAGCAGTACTTC.